The next 19 T cell receptor beta chains were all read from a single sample in a study of early T cells in non-severe SARS-CoV-2 infection. TCRdb independently ran MiXCR on the 5' RACE reads; one entry per CDR3 protein. This sample has around 35,000 distinct CDR3 sequences, with over 5% found just once. The sequencing sample was made of whole blood. These receptors came from an adult who was a healthcare worker with PCR-confirmed SARS-CoV-2 infection or an uninfected control (not recorded which).

This clonotype was seen ten or more times. The genes are TRBV4-1 and TRBJ2-7; D gene ambiguous. The CDR3 sequence is 13 residues long. Germline assignment: CDR1 MGHRA and CDR2 YSYEKL. The V and J ends lost 1 base and 3 bases respectively, with 7 bases between them. CDR3 bases: TGCGCCAGCAGCCAAGGTGTCGGCTACGAGCAGTACTTC. Protein product: CASSQGVGYEQYF.

The sample holds many counts of this clonotype. This rearrangement joins TRBV28 to TRBJ1-1; D gene unclear. V lost 8 bases and J lost 0, with 16 bases in between. The CDR3 has 15 residues. Germline assignment: CDR1 MDHEN and CDR2 SYDVKM. The CDR3, as DNA: TGTGCCAGCTCGAGTGGTGGGGTCATGAACACTGAAGCTTTCTTT. Translation gives CASSSGGVMNTEAFF.

V and J are TRBV7-2 and TRBJ2-7, with a possible D match to TRBD1 (5 bases). The V end lost 3 bases, the J end lost 3 bases, and 9 bases lay between the germline ends. Germline loops: CDR1 SGHTA, CDR2 FQGNSA. This CDR3 contains 13 residues. In DNA form, the CDR3 reads TGTGCCAGCAGCTTCAGGGATAGCTACGAGCAGTACTTC. Its protein is CASSFRDSYEQYF.

This chain joins TRBV20-1 and TRBJ2-7, with D tentatively TRBD2 (6 bases). The CDR3 contains 12 residues. CDR1 is DFQATT, CDR2 SNEGSKA, per germline (reference sequence). V lost 3 bases to trimming and J lost 3 bases, with 9 bases between them. In nucleotides, the CDR3 is TGCAGTGCTAGCGGGAGTTTCTACGAGCAGTACTTC. Protein sequence: CSASGSFYEQYF.

This clonotype has ten or more counts. This chain links TRBV11-2 with TRBJ2-3; D tentatively fits TRBD1 or TRBD2 (7 bases each). The CDR3 sequence is 15 residues long. V lost 5 bases to trimming and J lost 4 bases, with 16 bases between them. CDR1 and CDR2 from the germline V gene are SGHAT and FQNNGV. The CDR3 spells CASSIQGRGADTQYF. The CDR3 region has the DNA TGTGCCAGCAGCATACAGGGGAGGGGGGCAGATACGCAGTATTTT.

This clonotype occurred many times. V usage is TRBV7-2 and J usage is TRBJ2-2; D gene ambiguous. The CDR3 is 16 residues long. Per the germline V gene, CDR1 is SGHTA and CDR2 is FQGNSA. V dropped 2 bases and J dropped 0 bases, with 10 bases sitting between them. The CDR3 DNA reads TGTGCCAGCAGCTTACAATCCGATCCGAACACCGGGGAGCTGTTTTTT. It specifies CASSLQSDPNTGELFF.

This clonotype was seen a handful of times. CDR3 DNA sequence: TGCGCCAGCAGCCCGACAGCGAACACCGGGGAGCTGTTTTTT. This gives the protein CASSPTANTGELFF. The chain employs TRBV5-1 and TRBJ2-2, with D maybe TRBD1 (5 bases). Germline-derived CDR1 and CDR2 are SGHRS and YFSETQ. The CDR3 loop spans 14 amino acids. V was shortened by 4 bases and J by 0 bases, with 7 bases between the two germline ends.

This clonotype was detected many times. Here the CDR3 reads CSAWDVDTIYF. Written as DNA, the CDR3 is TGCAGTGCCTGGGACGTGGACACCATATATTTT. The rearrangement joins TRBV20-1 to TRBJ1-3; TRBD1 is a possible D gene (5 bases). The CDR3 runs to 11 residues. V lost 6 bases and J 8 bases, leaving 11 bases between the germline ends. Germline V gives CDR1 DFQATT, CDR2 SNEGSKA (reference sequence).

The CDR3: CASVTVGGQETQYF. The CDR3 region has the DNA TGTGCCAGCGTAACAGTGGGAGGCCAAGAGACCCAGTACTTC. The chain carries TRBV12-3 or TRBV12-4 and TRBJ2-5; TRBD2 might be the D (6 bases). Trimming took 8 bases from V and 1 from J, leaving 14 bases between them. The CDR3 length is 14 residues.

This clonotype was counted at least ten times. V usage is TRBV18 and J usage is TRBJ1-2; tentatively, D is TRBD1 (5 bases). Trimming shortened V by 5 bases and J by 3 bases, and 13 bases separated the two germline ends. The V gene's germline CDR1 is KGHSH and CDR2 LQKENI. The CDR3 covers 14 residues. The CDR3: CASSGTRVYYGYTF. As DNA, the CDR3 is TGTGCCAGCTCAGGCACCAGGGTCTACTATGGCTACACCTTC.

This clonotype has a count of ten or more. The rearrangement uses TRBV6-1 and TRBJ1-1; D not certain. CDR3 length: 11 amino acids. From germline, CDR1 is MNHNS and CDR2 SASEGT. V was clipped by 6 bases and J by 8 bases, with 10 bases between them. The CDR3 sequence: CASRMNGEAFF. For the CDR3, the DNA is TGTGCCAGCAGGATGAACGGGGAAGCTTTCTTT.

V and J are TRBV2 and TRBJ2-5, with 11 bases fitting TRBD2. In germline, CDR1 is SNHLY, CDR2 FYNNEI. Germline trimming cut 4 bases from V and 0 bases from J; bases unmatched to any gene: 7. CDR3 length: 17 residues. In nucleotides, the CDR3 is TGTGCCAGCAGTGGGCCTAGCGGGAGGTCCTACCAAGAGACCCAGTACTTC. Translated, it gives CASSGPSGRSYQETQYF.

The chain couples TRBV10-3 to TRBJ2-5; D is unclear. Germline loops: CDR1 ENHRY, CDR2 SYGVKD. The V end lost 8 bases, the J end lost 5 bases, and 9 bases lay between the germline ends. The CDR3 covers 11 residues. CDR3: CAIAREETQYF. The CDR3 DNA reads TGTGCCATCGCCCGAGAGGAGACCCAGTACTTC.

This clonotype was detected many times. The V and J genes are TRBV7-3 and TRBJ2-7; 7 bases align to TRBD1. Germline V gene data show CDR1 as SGHTA and CDR2 as FQGTGA. The CDR3 contains 14 residues. V was pared by 5 bases and J by 7 bases, with 11 bases of the junction left unmatched. The DNA of the CDR3 is TGTGCCAGCAGCCCCAGTTCGACAGGGAGTGAGCAGTACTTC. This sequence encodes CASSPSSTGSEQYF.

The chain is built from TRBV20-1 and TRBJ2-5; 10 bases match TRBD1. The germline CDR1 and CDR2 sequences are DFQATT and SNEGSKA (reference sequence). This CDR3 has 15 residues. V dropped 1 base and J dropped 4; count of bases not matched to a gene: 6. The CDR3 reads CSARARQGAGETQYF. CDR3 nucleotides: TGCAGTGCTAGAGCTAGACAGGGGGCTGGAGAGACCCAGTACTTC.

There are many counts of this clonotype. The V gene is TRBV28, the J gene TRBJ2-3, with no clear D. CDR3 length equals 12 residues. Per the germline V gene, CDR1 is MDHEN and CDR2 is SYDVKM. The CDR3 DNA reads TGTGCTACCGAAGGGTTCACAGATACGCAGTATTTT. Protein: CATEGFTDTQYF.

The sample holds many counts of this clonotype. V gene TRBV28 combines with J gene TRBJ2-7; D not certain. Germline V gene data show CDR1 as MDHEN and CDR2 as SYDVKM. This CDR3 is 14 amino acids long. Trimming stripped 3 bases from V and 4 bases from J, with 13 bases between. This chain's CDR3 is CASSLGSPRYEQYF. The CDR3, as DNA: TGTGCCAGCAGTTTGGGATCTCCGCGGTACGAGCAGTACTTC.

The table lists this clonotype with many counts. This sequence joins TRBV6-1 and TRBJ2-1, with TRBD2 matching over 9 bases. The germline V gene encodes CDR1 MNHNS and CDR2 SASEGT. The CDR3 runs 20 residues. The junction had 23 bases not matched to a gene; V was cut back by 4 bases and J by 7 bases. The chain's CDR3 is CASSVILMSGQPGLANEQFF. The CDR3 DNA is TGTGCCAGCAGTGTAATCTTGATGTCGGGACAACCGGGACTAGCAAATGAGCAGTTCTTC.

This clonotype occurred many times. The junction shows a germline mismatch at one end, possibly a read error. The V call is TRBV28, the J call TRBJ2-1, with 13 bases identical to TRBD2. The CDR3 sequence is 13 residues long. Germline lookup yields CDR1 MDHEN and CDR2 SYDVKM. CDR3 amino acids: CASSLGTSGIVVF. In DNA form, the CDR3 reads TGTGCCAGCAGTTTAGGGACTAGCGGGATAGTGGTCTTC. Based on the CDR3 plus reference TRBV28 and TRBJ2-1, the full variable domain is DVKVTQSSRYLVKRTGEKVFLECVQDMDHENMFWYRQDPGLGLRLIYFSYDVKMKEKGDIPEGYSVSREKKERFSLILESASTNQTSMYLCASSLGTSGIVVFGPGTRLTVL.